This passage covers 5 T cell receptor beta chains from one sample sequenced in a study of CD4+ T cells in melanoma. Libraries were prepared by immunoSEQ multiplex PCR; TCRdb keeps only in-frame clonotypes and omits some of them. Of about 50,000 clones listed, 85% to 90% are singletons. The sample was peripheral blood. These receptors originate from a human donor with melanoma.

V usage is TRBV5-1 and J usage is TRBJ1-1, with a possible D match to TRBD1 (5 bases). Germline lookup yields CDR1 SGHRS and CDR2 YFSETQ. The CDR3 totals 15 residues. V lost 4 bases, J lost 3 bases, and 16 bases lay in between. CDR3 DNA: TGCGCCAGCAGCCCGACCGGGGCGCGGGACACTGAAGCTTTCTTT. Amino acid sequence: CASSPTGARDTEAFF.

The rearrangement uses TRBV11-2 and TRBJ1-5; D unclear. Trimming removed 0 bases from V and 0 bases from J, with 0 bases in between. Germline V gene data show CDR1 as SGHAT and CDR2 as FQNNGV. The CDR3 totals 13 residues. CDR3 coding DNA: TGTGCCAGCAGCTTAGATAGCAATCAGCCCCAGCATTTT. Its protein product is CASSLDSNQPQHF.

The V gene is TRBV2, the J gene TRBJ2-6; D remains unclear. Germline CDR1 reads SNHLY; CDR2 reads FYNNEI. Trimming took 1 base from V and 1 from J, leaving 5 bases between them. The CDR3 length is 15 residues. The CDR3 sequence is CASSEEASGANVLTF. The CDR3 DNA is TGTGCCAGCAGTGAAGAGGCATCTGGGGCCAACGTCCTGACTTTC.

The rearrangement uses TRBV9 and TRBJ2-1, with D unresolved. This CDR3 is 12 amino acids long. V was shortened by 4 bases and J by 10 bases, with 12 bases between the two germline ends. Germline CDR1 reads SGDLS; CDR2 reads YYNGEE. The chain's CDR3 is CASSTHIWEQFF. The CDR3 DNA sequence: TGTGCCAGCAGCACACATATCTGGGAGCAGTTCTTC.

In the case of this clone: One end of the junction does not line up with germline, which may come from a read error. The CDR3 protein is CATSRVFPDRARF. The CDR3 nucleotides read TGTGCCACCAGCAGAGTTTTCCCGGACAGGGCCCGTTTT. This sequence joins TRBV15 and TRBJ1-4; 8 bases are a match to TRBD1. This CDR3 spans 13 amino acids. Germline V lookup: CDR1 LNHNV, CDR2 YYDKDF (reference sequence).